The 23 T cell receptor beta chains listed next were all sequenced from one sample in a study of regulatory T cells in long-lasting Graves disease. Library construction for TCR beta used iRepertoire HTBI primers and Arm-PCR of CDR3 regions. TCRdb processed the multiplex PCR reads anew with MiXCR; each CDR3 protein has one entry. The sample lists roughly 500,000 distinct CDR3 sequences, less than 25% seen once, with 7.8% in the top ten. Sample time point: persistent/refractory GD, antithyroid drugs over 5 years with positive TRAb. PBMC-derived RNA was used for the TCR library. Sample: peripheral blood mononuclear cells (PBMCs), taken when the disease was refractory, from a patient treated with antithyroid drugs. These receptors were taken from a female donor with Graves disease.

This rearrangement joins TRBV5-1 to TRBJ1-2; D is undetermined. Germline CDR1 and CDR2: SGHRS and YFSETQ. Deletions cut 5 bases from V and 6 bases from J, with 20 bases between. The CDR3 runs to 15 residues. CDR3 in amino acids: CASREALSRMDGYTF. CDR3 DNA sequence: TGCGCCAGCAGGGAGGCACTAAGCCGAATGGATGGCTACACCTTC.

This sequence joins TRBV6-1 and TRBJ2-7, with TRBD2 identical over 7 bases. CDR1 is MNHNS, CDR2 SASEGT, per germline. The ends lost 5 bases at V and 1 base at J; junction bases unmatched: 8. CDR3 length: 15 residues. For the CDR3, the DNA is TGTGCCAGCAGTACTCTAGCGGAAGCTTCCTACGAGCAGTACTTC. Translating gives CASSTLAEASYEQYF.

This clonotype was picked up many times. Sequence at one end of the junction differs from germline and may be a read error. The chain is built from TRBV28 and TRBJ1-1; the D is unclear. The V gene's germline CDR1 is MDHEN and CDR2 SYDVKM. This CDR3 is 12 amino acids long. In nucleotides, the CDR3 is TGTGCCAGCAGCTTATTCAGGACTGAAGCTTTCTTT. Protein sequence: CASSLFRTEAFF.

About this clonotype: No conserved phenylalanine or tryptophan ends this CDR3, so it is likely a read error. The J gene is TRBJ1-1, the V gene TRBV19; TRBD1 agrees at 10 bases. Germline values: CDR1 LNHDA, CDR2 SQIVND (reference sequence). V gave up 7 bases and J gave up 10 bases; unmatched junction bases: 21. The length of the CDR3 is 17 residues. The CDR3, as DNA: TGTGCCAGTACAGGGGCCCCGGGGACAGGGGTATCGGCTGGAGCTTTCCTT. It is translated as CASTGAPGTGVSAGAFL.

This clonotype was recorded many times. The gene calls are TRBV28 and TRBJ1-5, with D uncertain. The V gene's germline CDR1 is MDHEN and CDR2 SYDVKM. CDR3 length equals 12 residues. Trimming removed 2 bases at V and 9 bases at J, with 8 bases between. The CDR3 sequence: CASSLDEAPQHF. DNA of the CDR3: TGTGCCAGCAGTTTAGACGAGGCGCCCCAGCATTTT.

V and J are TRBV20-1 and TRBJ2-7; TRBD1 matches 7 bases. CDR3 length: 16 amino acids. J gave up 3 bases and V 0 bases, and 11 bases lay outside the gene matches. From germline, CDR1 is DFQATT and CDR2 SNEGSKA (reference sequence). The CDR3 spells CSAREPPGQDYYEQYF. CDR3 coding DNA: TGCAGTGCTAGAGAACCCCCCGGACAGGATTACTACGAGCAGTACTTC.

This sequence joins TRBV6-5 and TRBJ2-2, with D possibly being TRBD2 (5 bases). V lost 2 bases, J lost 2 bases, and 15 bases lay in between. Germline V CDR1 and CDR2: MNHEY, SVGAGI. This CDR3 has 17 amino acids. CDR3 region: CASSYQSGSANTGELFF. The CDR3 nucleotides are TGTGCCAGCAGTTACCAATCGGGTAGCGCCAACACCGGGGAGCTGTTTTTT.

This clonotype was detected a few times. V and J are TRBV19 and TRBJ1-4; D is unclear. The CDR3 sequence is 14 residues long. V lost 6 bases, J lost 7 bases, and 15 bases lay in between. Germline V gives CDR1 LNHDA, CDR2 SQIVND (reference sequence). The CDR3 here is CASSTRRYGEKLFF. The CDR3 bases are TGTGCCAGTAGCACCCGACGTTACGGTGAAAAACTGTTTTTT.

The chain has TRBV18 and TRBJ2-4; D is unclear. The CDR3 has 15 residues. V shed 4 bases and J shed 2 bases, with 12 bases lying between them. Germline V CDR1 and CDR2: KGHSH, LQKENI. The CDR3 DNA sequence: TGTGCCAGCTCACAGCGACGGGCGACCAAAAACATTCAGTACTTC. This encodes CASSQRRATKNIQYF.

This clonotype has ten or more counts. The chain uses TRBV6-1 and TRBJ2-7; weak D call: TRBD2 (5 bases). V gave up 5 bases and J gave up 3 bases, with 20 bases separating them. Per germline, CDR1 MNHNS and CDR2 SASEGT. The CDR3 contains 16 residues. The CDR3 loop reads CASSRRTGTLIYEQYF. The CDR3 DNA follows: TGTGCCAGCAGTCGACGGACGGGAACCTTGATCTACGAGCAGTACTTC.

Comments on this clonotype: Given a much more abundant clone one base away, this may be a read error. No DNA is shown, since the ends of the CDR3 on it are uncertain; the CDR3 is the one TCRdb lists. V usage is TRBV6-1 and J usage is TRBJ1-2; the table's TRBD1 call for D was not verified on the DNA. The CDR3 is 14 amino acids in total, end residues counted. Germline CDR1 is MNHNS and CDR2 is SASEGT. The CDR3 is CASSPDGYLCGYTF.

This clonotype was observed many times. The chain couples TRBV29-1 to TRBJ2-7; perhaps TRBD1 as D (6 bases). The length of the CDR3 is 11 residues. V was pared by 4 bases and J by 2 bases, with 6 bases between. Looked up from germline, CDR1 is SQVTM and CDR2 is ANQGSEA. In DNA form, the CDR3 reads TGCAGCGTTGGGACAGCCTACGAGCAGTACTTC. Translating it yields CSVGTAYEQYF.

This clonotype was counted at least ten times. V and J are TRBV16 and TRBJ1-1, with TRBD1 as a possible D gene (5 bases). V lost 8 bases and J 4 bases, leaving 17 bases between the germline ends. Germline lookup yields CDR1 KGHSY and CDR2 FQNENV. The CDR3 length is 14 residues. The CDR3: CASDPSGGGTEAFF. The CDR3 coding sequence is TGTGCCAGCGACCCGAGCGGGGGAGGCACTGAAGCTTTCTTT.

In this sample, this clonotype turned up a few times. V usage is TRBV3-1 and J usage is TRBJ2-3; D is unclear. V was trimmed by 8 bases and J by 5 bases, leaving 20 bases between them. This CDR3 comprises 15 residues. Germline V CDR1 and CDR2: LGHDT, YNNKEL (reference sequence). The CDR3 region has the DNA TGTGCCAGCGTCAACGCGCAGGAAGGAAGAGATACGCAGTATTTT. Its translation is CASVNAQEGRDTQYF.

This chain connects TRBV19 to TRBJ2-7; a possible D gene is TRBD2 (6 bases). The CDR3 runs to 14 residues. Trimming took 3 bases from V and 0 from J, leaving 9 bases between them. Germline CDR1 is LNHDA and CDR2 is SQIVND (reference sequence). In nucleotides, the CDR3 is TGTGCCAGTAGTATCAGCGGGTACTCCTACGAGCAGTACTTC. Translated, it gives CASSISGYSYEQYF.

This clonotype was seen ten or more times. The rearrangement joins TRBV24-1 to TRBJ2-5; TRBD1 matches 7 bases. There are 15 residues in the CDR3. Germline CDR1 KGHDR, CDR2 SFDVKD. Trimming at V came to 1 base and at J to 3 bases, leaving 4 bases not matched to a gene. The CDR3 reads CATSDLEGAEETQYF. The CDR3, as DNA: TGTGCCACCAGTGATTTAGAGGGGGCGGAAGAGACCCAGTACTTC.

This clonotype was seen a handful of times. This sequence joins TRBV10-2 and TRBJ2-7; 13 bases are a match to TRBD2. CDR1 is WSHSY, CDR2 SAAADI, per germline. This CDR3 contains 14 residues. The V segment lost 8 bases and the J segment 6 bases; nucleotides outside the gene matches: 7. The CDR3 is CASVGTSGILEQYF. CDR3 sequence (DNA): TGCGCCAGCGTGGGGACTAGCGGGATACTCGAGCAGTACTTC.

The rearrangement links TRBV11-3 to TRBJ2-5, with D maybe TRBD1 (6 bases). This CDR3 is built from 13 residues. The germline V gene has CDR1 SGHNT and CDR2 YENEEA. V was pared by 11 bases and J by 4 bases, with 17 bases between. CDR3 nucleotides: TGTGCCGGTTCTAGGGGGAGCGGAGAGACCCAGTACTTC. It encodes CAGSRGSGETQYF.

In its sample, this clonotype was seen many times. The chain carries TRBV20-1 and TRBJ1-5, with D unresolved. The CDR3 has 15 residues. Germline V gene data show CDR1 as DFQATT and CDR2 as SNEGSKA (reference sequence). The V gene lost 0 bases and the J gene lost 0 bases, with 9 bases spanning the gap. The CDR3 here is CSARDPLHSNQPQHF. DNA of the CDR3: TGCAGTGCTAGAGATCCCCTACATAGCAATCAGCCCCAGCATTTT.

This rearrangement joins TRBV4-1 to TRBJ1-5, with TRBD1 matching 7 bases. From germline, CDR1 is MGHRA and CDR2 YSYEKL. With V trimmed by 2 bases and J by 6 bases, 7 bases remained unmatched. This CDR3 has 15 amino acids. CDR3 amino acids: CASSQTDRVTQPQHF. DNA for the CDR3: TGCGCCAGCAGCCAAACAGACAGGGTGACTCAGCCCCAGCATTTT.

This clonotype has at least ten counts. The genes are TRBV20-1 and TRBJ1-4; maybe TRBD1 (5 bases). Germline V gene sequence: CDR1 DFQATT, CDR2 SNEGSKA (reference sequence). The CDR3 extends over 17 amino acids. Trimming took 7 bases from V and 0 from J, leaving 21 bases between them. The CDR3 loop is CSDQGDGPIATNEKLFF. In nucleotides, the CDR3 is TGCAGTGACCAAGGGGACGGCCCTATTGCAACTAATGAAAAACTGTTTTTT.

This chain links TRBV6-6 with TRBJ2-1; D may be TRBD1 (5 bases). The ends were cut back, 0 bases at V and 5 bases at J, with 11 bases in the middle. CDR1 MNHNY and CDR2 SVGAGI come from the germline V gene (reference sequence). The CDR3 has 15 residues. CDR3 DNA sequence: TGTGCCAGCAGTTACTCGGTAACAGGCCACAATGAGCAGTTCTTC. Its translation is CASSYSVTGHNEQFF.

This clonotype was picked up one time. The V and J genes are TRBV9 and TRBJ2-2; D gene ambiguous. This CDR3 comprises 12 residues. The germline V and J ends were trimmed by 1 base and 4 bases, with 2 bases remaining between them. Germline CDR1 reads SGDLS; CDR2 reads YYNGEE. CDR3 DNA sequence: TGTGCCAGCAGCGTACGCACCGGGGAGCTGTTTTTT. It specifies CASSVRTGELFF.